This note documents a single T cell receptor (beta chain) sequence. The antigen is not known. The sample comes from a study of T cell clonotyping in hematopoietic cell transplantation. Study-wide results and caveats: Recipient TCR diversity dropped after transplant; expanded clonotypes rose from day 30 to 180.

Germline V gene lookup returns CDR1 SGHTA and CDR2 FQGTGA. The CDR3 consists of 15 residues. Trimming left V 3 bases short and J 5 bases short, with 16 bases between. The method was immunoSEQ multiplex PCR; TCRdb's version includes in-frame clones alone and lacks a portion of them. The sample gives fewer than 8,000 clones, about 94% of which show up once; roughly 1.3% is in the top ten. Recipient blood drawn about 28 days pretransplant and days 30, 100, 180 after. The chain joins TRBV7-3 to TRBJ1-1; D is unresolved. The sequence came from a male patient aged 55-69 years who had an allogeneic stem cell transplant from an unrelated donor, so T cells may come from the graft donor. Some clones in this sample may be carry-over from other donors' samples. The source material was peripheral blood mononuclear cells, sampled 30 days after allogeneic stem cell transplant. This CDR3 reads CASSFYPGPGTEAFF. CDR3 nucleotide sequence: TGTGCCAGCAGCTTCTATCCGGGCCCGGGAACTGAAGCTTTCTTT.